The 23 T cell receptor beta chains below were found in one sample sequenced in a study of T cell responses to AZD1222 COVID-19 vaccine. The protocol was immunoSEQ multiplex PCR, while the TCRdb copy is restricted to in-frame clones and leaves out a portion. The data contain about 150,000 clones, 91% of them singletons. Sample: peripheral blood, taken 28 days after the second AZD1222 dose. These receptors were taken from an adult who received the AZD1222 COVID-19 vaccine.

The chain has TRBV28 and TRBJ1-1, with D perhaps TRBD1 (5 bases). Germline values: CDR1 MDHEN, CDR2 SYDVKM. V lost 10 bases and J 4 bases, leaving 16 bases between the germline ends. This CDR3 has 13 amino acids. CDR3 region: CATKGTLGTEAFF. As DNA, the CDR3 is TGTGCCACCAAGGGGACCTTGGGCACTGAAGCTTTCTTT.

The DNA of the CDR3 is TGTGCCAGCAGTTACTCCCCGGCGGAGTCCTACGAGCAGTACTTC. This gives the protein CASSYSPAESYEQYF. This chain uses TRBV6-2 or TRBV6-3 with TRBJ2-7; D gene ambiguous. This CDR3 is built from 15 residues. Deletions cut 0 bases from V and 1 base from J, with 10 bases between. In germline, CDR1 is MNHEY, CDR2 SVGEGT.

The chain links TRBV29-1 to TRBJ1-3, with 9 positions matching TRBD1. This CDR3 is 13 amino acids long. V shed 6 bases, J shed 4 bases, and the junction held 4 bases outside the gene matches. Germline values: CDR1 SQVTM, CDR2 ANQGSEA. The CDR3 DNA reads TGCAGCGTAGGACAGGGGTCGGGAAACACCATATATTTT. Its protein product is CSVGQGSGNTIYF.

The chain is built from TRBV4-2 and TRBJ2-7, with 7 bases lining up with TRBD2. Germline CDR1 reads LGHNA; CDR2 reads YNFKEQ. This CDR3 comprises 13 residues. Losses at the gene ends were 1 base for V and 5 bases for J; bases not matched to a gene: 2. The CDR3 spells CASSQGLADEQYF. DNA of the CDR3: TGTGCCAGCAGCCAAGGGCTAGCGGACGAGCAGTACTTC.

V and J are TRBV5-1 and TRBJ1-1, with a possible D match to TRBD1 (6 bases). CDR3 length: 14 residues. Germline CDR1 and CDR2: SGHRS and YFSETQ. Trimming removed 1 base at V and 7 bases at J, with 14 bases between. The chain's CDR3 is CASSLTGPLGEAFF. In nucleotides, the CDR3 is TGCGCCAGCAGCTTGACAGGGCCCTTGGGTGAAGCTTTCTTT.

V is TRBV7-8 and J is TRBJ1-2; maybe TRBD1 (6 bases). From germline, CDR1 is SGHVS and CDR2 FQNEAQ. This CDR3 spans 17 amino acids. Trimming removed 1 base at V and 0 bases at J, with 15 bases between. The CDR3 spells CASSLGLGGVANYGYTF. CDR3 nucleotide sequence: TGTGCCAGCAGCTTAGGATTAGGGGGAGTAGCTAACTATGGCTACACCTTC. Full variable domain (rest looked up from reference TRBV7-8 and TRBJ1-2): GAGVSQSPRYKVAKRGQDVALRCDPISGHVSLFWYQQALGQGPEFLTYFQNEAQLDKSGLPSDRFFAERPEGSVSTLKIQRTQQEDSAVYLCASSLGLGGVANYGYTFGSGTRLTVV.

The chain has TRBV18 and TRBJ1-1; 7 bases line up with TRBD1. The trim removed 4 bases at V and 0 bases at J, leaving 2 bases unmatched. CDR3 length: 14 amino acids. Germline V lookup: CDR1 KGHSH, CDR2 LQKENI. DNA of the CDR3: TGTGCCAGCTCACGGGACAGCCTGAACACTGAAGCTTTCTTT. Translating it yields CASSRDSLNTEAFF. Using reference TRBV18 and TRBJ1-1 for the parts outside the CDR3, the full variable domain is NAGVMQNPRHLVRRRGQEARLRCSPMKGHSHVYWYRQLPEEGLKFMVYLQKENIIDESGMPKERFSAEFPKEGPSILRIQQVVRGDSAAYFCASSRDSLNTEAFFGQGTRLTVV.

V gene TRBV5-4 combines with J gene TRBJ1-6, with D maybe TRBD1 (6 bases). Trimming shortened V by 3 bases and J by 7 bases, and 14 bases separated the two germline ends. Per germline, CDR1 SGHNT and CDR2 YYREEE (reference sequence). The CDR3 runs 15 residues. The DNA for the CDR3 is TGTGCCAGCAGCTCTCGACAGGAGCTAAATTCACCCCTCCACTTT. As protein: CASSSRQELNSPLHF.

This clone was found a few times. The chain carries TRBV5-6 and TRBJ2-7; D remains unclear. V gave up 1 base and J gave up 5 bases, with 10 bases separating them. The CDR3 is 13 amino acids. Per the germline V gene, CDR1 is SGHDT and CDR2 is YYEEEE. CDR3 bases: TGTGCCAGCAGCTTGATGCCAGAAAACGAGCAGTACTTC. This codes for CASSLMPENEQYF.

The chain combines TRBV5-1 with TRBJ2-7; D might be TRBD1 (5 bases). This CDR3 spans 14 amino acids. V was pared by 1 base and J by 0 bases, with 8 bases between. Germline V gives CDR1 SGHRS, CDR2 YFSETQ. The CDR3: CASSLQGRSYEQYF. CDR3 bases: TGCGCCAGCAGCTTGCAGGGTCGCTCCTACGAGCAGTACTTC. The full variable domain, rest sourced from reference TRBV5-1 and TRBJ2-7, is KAGVTQTPRYLIKTRGQQVTLSCSPISGHRSVSWYQQTPGQGLQFLFEYFSETQRNKGNFPGRFSGRQFSNSRSEMNVSTLELGDSALYLCASSLQGRSYEQYFGPGTRLTVT.

This clone was detected only once. The chain joins TRBV11-2 to TRBJ2-3; D remains ambiguous. This CDR3 spans 15 amino acids. The V gene lost 0 bases and the J gene lost 5 bases, with 12 bases spanning the gap. Germline CDR1 and CDR2: SGHAT and FQNNGV. CDR3: CASSLEWAPQDTQYF. In DNA form, the CDR3 reads TGTGCCAGCAGCTTAGAGTGGGCTCCGCAAGATACGCAGTATTTT.

The rearrangement joins TRBV29-1 to TRBJ1-2; 7 bases fit TRBD1. The CDR3 runs 16 residues. CDR1 is SQVTM and CDR2 is ANQGSEA in the germline V gene. V trimming: 3 bases; J trimming: 8 bases; junction bases outside the gene matches: 18. The CDR3 DNA is TGCAGCGTTGATGGTGACAGGGAGTTGGTGTCTGGCGGCTACACCTTC. Protein product: CSVDGDRELVSGGYTF.

V gene TRBV6-2 or TRBV6-3 combines with J gene TRBJ1-2; D is ambiguous. Germline V gene lookup returns CDR1 MNHEY and CDR2 SVGEGT. The CDR3 length is 15 residues. Trimming removed 0 bases from V and 9 bases from J, with 17 bases in between. The DNA for the CDR3 is TGTGCCAGCAGTTACTCCGCCTCAGCGACCGTTCGCTACACCTTC. The encoded protein is CASSYSASATVRYTF.

In its sample, this clone was seen once. The chain joins TRBV6-5 to TRBJ1-2; maybe TRBD1 (5 bases). Per germline, CDR1 MNHEY and CDR2 SVGAGI. Deletions cut 6 bases from V and 7 bases from J, with 12 bases between. The CDR3 is made up of 12 amino acids. The CDR3 region has the DNA TGTGCCAGCAGCCGGAAAGGGGCTGGCTACACCTTC. Its protein product is CASSRKGAGYTF.

The chain recombines TRBV28 with TRBJ2-1, with a weak D call TRBD2 (5 bases). CDR1 is MDHEN and CDR2 is SYDVKM in the germline V gene. Trimming pared 7 bases from V and 5 bases from J, leaving 18 bases between. The CDR3 loop spans 15 amino acids. CDR3 sequence reads: CASIPAEGRDNEQFF. The DNA of the CDR3 is TGTGCCAGCATACCGGCCGAGGGAAGGGACAATGAGCAGTTCTTC.

The V and J genes are TRBV7-9 and TRBJ2-1; D tentatively reads TRBD1 or TRBD2 (5 bases each). The germline V gene encodes CDR1 SEHNR and CDR2 FQNEAQ (reference sequence). Trimming cost V 5 bases and J 0 bases, with 23 bases left between them. The CDR3 loop spans 19 amino acids. In DNA, the CDR3 is TGTGCCAGCAGCCCCCCGGTCGGAGTCGGGGCGGTCTCCTACAATGAGCAGTTCTTC. Its translation: CASSPPVGVGAVSYNEQFF.

The rearrangement joins TRBV7-2 to TRBJ1-3; TRBD1 agrees at 7 bases. The germline V gene has CDR1 SGHTA and CDR2 FQGNSA. CDR3 size: 16 residues. Unmatched junction bases numbered 7, after V lost 5 bases and J lost 0 bases. CDR3 DNA: TGTGCCAGCAGCCCCGGGACAGTTTACTCTGGAAACACCATATATTTT. This gives the protein CASSPGTVYSGNTIYF.

The V gene is TRBV7-2, the J gene TRBJ2-3, with 8 bases that match TRBD2. The V and J ends lost 6 bases and 4 bases, in that order; junction bases with no gene match: 6. Germline V gene sequence: CDR1 SGHTA, CDR2 FQGNSA. The CDR3 sequence is 14 residues long. The CDR3 protein is CASRLSGGADTQYF. CDR3 sequence (DNA): TGTGCCAGCAGATTGAGCGGGGGTGCAGATACGCAGTATTTT.

The chain links TRBV29-1 to TRBJ2-1; 9 bases map to TRBD2. The CDR3 sequence is 14 residues long. V lost 3 bases and J lost 4; bases outside the gene matches: 4. Germline CDR1 and CDR2: SQVTM and ANQGSEA. CDR3 DNA: TGCAGCGTTGATTCTAGCGGGATGTACAATGAGCAGTTCTTC. Protein: CSVDSSGMYNEQFF.

Only one count was recorded for this clone. The chain links TRBV28 to TRBJ2-1; D is ambiguous. The germline gives CDR1 MDHEN, CDR2 SYDVKM. Trimming took off 3 bases at V and 2 bases at J, with 8 bases between the two ends. CDR3 length: 14 amino acids. This CDR3 reads CASSFMIPYNEQFF. The CDR3 nucleotides are TGTGCCAGCAGTTTCATGATTCCCTACAATGAGCAGTTCTTC. Filled out from reference TRBV28 and TRBJ2-1, the complete variable domain reads DVKVTQSSRYLVKRTGEKVFLECVQDMDHENMFWYRQDPGLGLRLIYFSYDVKMKEKGDIPEGYSVSREKKERFSLILESASTNQTSMYLCASSFMIPYNEQFFGPGTRLTVL.

This clone is a singleton in its sample. V is TRBV7-2 and J is TRBJ1-1; no clear D. Germline-derived CDR1 and CDR2 are SGHTA and FQGNSA. The CDR3 consists of 14 residues. V gave up 0 bases and J gave up 1 base, with 6 bases separating them. The CDR3 region is CASSLASTNTEAFF. In DNA, the CDR3 is TGTGCCAGCAGCTTAGCGTCGACGAACACTGAAGCTTTCTTT.

The gene calls are TRBV28 and TRBJ2-7, with 7 bases fitting TRBD2. V was pared by 0 bases and J by 3 bases, with 2 bases of the junction left unmatched. The germline gives CDR1 MDHEN, CDR2 SYDVKM. CDR3 length: 14 amino acids. The CDR3 sequence is CASSLWPSGYEQYF. As DNA, the CDR3 is TGTGCCAGCAGTTTATGGCCTAGCGGCTACGAGCAGTACTTC.

The chain combines TRBV6-6 with TRBJ2-3; no firm D call. Germline V gives CDR1 MNHNY, CDR2 SVGAGI (reference sequence). The CDR3 is 14 amino acids. Between the trimmed V and J ends, which lost 2 bases and 4 bases, there was a span of 10 bases. The DNA for the CDR3 is TGTGCCAGCAGTTACGTGTTCGTGGCAGATACGCAGTATTTT. Translated, it gives CASSYVFVADTQYF.